The following is a TCR beta chain sequence with its context. These data come from a study of blood T cell repertoires in COVID-19. Original processing methods: The authors estimated nucleated cell counts from reference gene primer amplification. Profiled with immunoSEQ multiplex PCR; TCRdb holds only in-frame clones, not every one. V and J calls and clone size are as listed in that table; D and trimming were resolved from the DNA. The sample carries around 140,000 clones, 84% recorded once. Those enrolled in Seattle joined during active infection and were followed longitudinally afterward. This receptor was taken from a man aged 25 to 40 with COVID-19, enrolled during active disease. Source material: peripheral blood.

The CDR3 DNA reads as TGTGCCAGTACCAGACAGGGGGAGTATGGCTACACCTTC. Its translation is CASTRQGEYGYTF. The chain joins TRBV19 to TRBJ1-2; 9 nucleotides line up with TRBD1. The V segment lost 7 bases and the J segment 5 bases; nucleotides outside the gene matches: 5. Germline CDR1 reads LNHDA; CDR2 reads SQIVND (reference sequence). The CDR3 length is 13 residues.